This T cell receptor (beta chain) is drawn from a study of blood T cell repertoires in COVID-19. The protocol was immunoSEQ multiplex PCR, while the TCRdb copy is restricted to in-frame clones and leaves out a portion. This table has 200,000 to 300,000 clones, around nine tenths appearing once. The ends were cut back, 9 bases at V and 0 bases at J, with 7 bases in the middle. Germline CDR1 and CDR2: SGHRS and YFSETQ. This CDR3 spans 12 amino acids. This receptor was identified in a man younger than 35 with active or convalescent COVID-19. J is TRBJ1-3 and V is TRBV5-1, with unresolved D. What was sequenced was peripheral blood. DNA of the CDR3: TGCGCCACCCGGGACTCTGGAAACACCATATATTTT. It yields the protein CATRDSGNTIYF.